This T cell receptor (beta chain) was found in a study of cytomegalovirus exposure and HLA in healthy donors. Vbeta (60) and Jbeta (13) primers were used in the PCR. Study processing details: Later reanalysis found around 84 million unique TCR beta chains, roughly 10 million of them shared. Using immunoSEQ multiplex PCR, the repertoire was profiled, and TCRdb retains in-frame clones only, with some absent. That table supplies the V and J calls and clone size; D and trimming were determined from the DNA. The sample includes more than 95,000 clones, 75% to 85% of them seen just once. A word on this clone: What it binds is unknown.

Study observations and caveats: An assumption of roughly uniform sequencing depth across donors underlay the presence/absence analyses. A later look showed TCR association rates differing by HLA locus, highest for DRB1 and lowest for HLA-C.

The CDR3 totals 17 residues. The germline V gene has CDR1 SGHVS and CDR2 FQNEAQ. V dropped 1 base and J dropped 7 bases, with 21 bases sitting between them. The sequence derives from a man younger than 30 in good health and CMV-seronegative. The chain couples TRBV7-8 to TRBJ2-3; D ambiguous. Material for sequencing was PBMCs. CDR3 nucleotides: TGTGCCAGCAGCTTAGTATCCCCTCCCAGTACACAATATACGCAGTATTTT. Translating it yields CASSLVSPPSTQYTQYF.